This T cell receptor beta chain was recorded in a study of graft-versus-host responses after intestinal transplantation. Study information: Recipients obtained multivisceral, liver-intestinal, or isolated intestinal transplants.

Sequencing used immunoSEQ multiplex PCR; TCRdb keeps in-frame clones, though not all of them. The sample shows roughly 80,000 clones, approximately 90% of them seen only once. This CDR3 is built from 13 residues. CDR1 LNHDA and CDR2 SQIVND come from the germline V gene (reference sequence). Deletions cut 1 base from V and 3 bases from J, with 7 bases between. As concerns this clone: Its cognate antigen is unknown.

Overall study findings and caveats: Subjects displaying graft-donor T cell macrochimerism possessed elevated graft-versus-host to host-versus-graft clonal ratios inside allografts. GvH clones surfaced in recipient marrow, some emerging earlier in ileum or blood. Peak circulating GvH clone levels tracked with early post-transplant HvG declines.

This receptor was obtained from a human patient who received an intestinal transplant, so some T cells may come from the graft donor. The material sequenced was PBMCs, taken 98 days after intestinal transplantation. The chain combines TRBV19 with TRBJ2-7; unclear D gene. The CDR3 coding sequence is TGTGCCAGTAGTATAGGTCCAAACTACGAGCAGTACTTC. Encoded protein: CASSIGPNYEQYF.